The 11 T cell receptor beta chains below all came from one sample that was sequenced in a study of OX40 agonist ivuxolimab in advanced cancers. Only in-frame clones appear in the TCRdb table, and some are missing; sequencing was by immunoSEQ multiplex PCR. This sample carries about 96,000 clones, about nine tenths of them seen once, and the ten largest clones take about 1.5%. The sample consisted of CD4+ or CD8+ T cells sorted from blood, taken in a trial of the OX40 agonist ivuxolimab. These receptors all come from an adult with an advanced solid tumor such as melanoma, head and neck, liver or kidney cancer.

The CDR3 loop is CASSPAEYMNTEAFF. The CDR3 DNA is TGTGCCAGCAGCCCCGCAGAATACATGAACACTGAAGCTTTCTTT. The V gene is TRBV5-4, the J gene TRBJ1-1; D is ambiguous. Trimming took 4 bases from V and 0 from J, leaving 13 bases between them. CDR3 length: 15 residues. Per germline, CDR1 SGHNT and CDR2 YYREEE (reference sequence).

The chain recombines TRBV5-6 with TRBJ2-1; TRBD1 matches 9 bases. Germline assignment: CDR1 SGHDT and CDR2 YYEEEE. With 2 bases clipped from V and 8 bases from J, the junction kept 8 bases outside the gene matches. This CDR3 has 15 amino acids. The CDR3 sequence is CASSFTPGQGYEQFF. The CDR3 DNA follows: TGTGCCAGCAGCTTTACGCCGGGACAGGGCTATGAGCAGTTCTTC.

The rearrangement uses TRBV13 and TRBJ2-6; a weak D match, TRBD2 (5 bases). Germline CDR1 PRHDT, CDR2 FYEKMQ (reference sequence). This CDR3 spans 16 amino acids. V dropped 0 bases and J dropped 0 bases, with 6 bases sitting between them. The CDR3 spells CASSLGGSSGANVLTF. The CDR3 bases are TGTGCCAGCAGCTTAGGAGGGAGCTCTGGGGCCAACGTCCTGACTTTC.

V is TRBV30 and J is TRBJ2-1; 7 bases match TRBD2. V was clipped by 2 bases and J by 10 bases; unmatched bases: 14. Germline CDR1 GTSNPN, CDR2 SVGIG (reference sequence). The CDR3 has 15 residues. As DNA, the CDR3 is TGTGCCTGGAGTTGGGGAGGACTAGAAGGGAAAGAGCAGTTCTTC. Amino acid sequence: CAWSWGGLEGKEQFF.

This rearrangement joins TRBV7-9 to TRBJ2-2, with D hard to call. V was shortened by 2 bases and J by 0 bases, with 4 bases between the two germline ends. CDR1 is SEHNR, CDR2 FQNEAQ, per germline (reference sequence). The CDR3 is 14 residues long. The DNA of the CDR3 is TGTGCCAGCAGCTTACAGACGAACACCGGGGAGCTGTTTTTT. Amino acids: CASSLQTNTGELFF.

The V and J genes are TRBV21-1 and TRBJ2-2; the table's D call, TRBD1, was not checked against the DNA. TRBV21-1 is described as a pseudogene. The CDR3 covers 14 residues. CDR3 in amino acids: CASSSRQNTGELFF. For the CDR3, the DNA is TGTGCCAGCAGCAGCAGACAGAACACCGGGGAGCTGTTTTTT.

V is TRBV5-6 and J is TRBJ2-7; maybe TRBD1 (5 bases). Looked up from germline, CDR1 is SGHDT and CDR2 is YYEEEE. V lost 2 bases and J 2 bases, leaving 11 bases between the germline ends. The CDR3 is 14 amino acids. The CDR3 DNA sequence: TGTGCCAGCAGCTTCTTTGACAGAACCTACGAGCAGTACTTC. Its protein is CASSFFDRTYEQYF.

The CDR3 is CASSPTARATYEQYF. Here the CDR3 DNA reads TGTGCCAGCAGCCCCACGGCCAGGGCAACCTACGAGCAGTACTTC. The rearrangement uses TRBV5-6 and TRBJ2-7; TRBD1 is a possible D gene (5 bases). Trimming removed 4 bases at V and 2 bases at J, with 16 bases between. This CDR3 contains 15 residues. Germline CDR1 reads SGHDT; CDR2 reads YYEEEE.

This chain connects TRBV10-3 to TRBJ2-1; 10 nucleotides align to TRBD2. The V gene's germline CDR1 is ENHRY and CDR2 SYGVKD. The CDR3 extends over 15 amino acids. J gave up 0 bases and V 10 bases, and 6 bases lay outside the gene matches. The DNA of the CDR3 is TGTGCCACGAGACTAGCGGGCAGCTCCTACAATGAGCAGTTCTTC. This codes for CATRLAGSSYNEQFF.

The chain is built from TRBV9 and TRBJ2-7, with a tentative D call TRBD1 (5 bases). V gave up 0 bases and J gave up 6 bases, with 13 bases separating them. Germline V CDR1 and CDR2: SGDLS, YYNGEE. This CDR3 is built from 14 residues. The CDR3 is CASSVVAGWGEQYF. CDR3 bases: TGTGCCAGCAGCGTAGTGGCAGGGTGGGGCGAGCAGTACTTC.

The V call is TRBV27, the J call TRBJ2-7, with D perhaps matching TRBD1 (7 bases). This CDR3 is 15 amino acids long. Trimming left V 8 bases short and J 3 bases short, with 20 bases between. CDR1 is MNHEY, CDR2 SMNVEV, per germline (reference sequence). Here the CDR3 reads CASGGGQGGFYEQYF. The CDR3 bases are TGTGCCAGCGGTGGGGGGCAGGGGGGTTTCTACGAGCAGTACTTC.